The entry below gives a single T cell receptor beta chain sequence along with its context. What it binds is not known. The sample belongs to a study of cytomegalovirus exposure and HLA in healthy donors. Overall study findings and caveats: Many donors shared some public TCRs, even though most TCR sequences were rare.

The V and J ends lost 4 bases and 6 bases, in that order; junction bases with no gene match: 5. Germline V gene sequence: CDR1 MDHEN, CDR2 SYDVKM. This CDR3 spans 14 amino acids. With 60 Vbeta and 13 Jbeta primers, the PCR was carried out. Profiled with immunoSEQ multiplex PCR; TCRdb holds only in-frame clones, not every one. The repertoire includes 300,000 or so clones, approximately 85% of them detected once, and roughly 2% sits in the top ten. The chain carries TRBV28 and TRBJ1-2; 10 bases agree with TRBD1. The sequencing input was PBMCs. The sequence derives from a woman between 40 and 50 years old in good health and CMV-seropositive. The DNA of the CDR3 is TGTGCCAGCAGTTGGACCGGGACAGGGGATGGCTACACCTTC. This codes for CASSWTGTGDGYTF.